This T cell receptor beta chain was captured by sequencing in a study of graft-versus-host responses after intestinal transplantation. Study information: Transplants were multivisceral, liver-intestinal, or isolated intestinal.

Clones were read by immunoSEQ multiplex PCR, and TCRdb kept only the in-frame ones, dropping some. The repertoire consists of approximately 86,000 clones, with 91% occurring once and the leading ten covering 0.1%. In this sample, this clone turned up once. Antigen specificity is unknown. The germline V gene has CDR1 MNHEY and CDR2 SVGAGI. The CDR3 has 14 amino acids. Deletions cut 0 bases from V and 7 bases from J, with 10 bases between. Specimen: unstimulated CD4+ T cells sorted from spleen or lymph node cells, collected before intestinal transplant. The chain carries TRBV6-5 and TRBJ1-5; TRBD1 might be the D (5 bases). The receptor was derived from a human donor who received an intestinal transplant. CDR3 nucleotides: TGTGCCAGCAGTTACTCGCGGGACGTGCAGCCCCAGCATTTT. Amino acid sequence: CASSYSRDVQPQHF.